Here is one T cell receptor (beta chain) with its context. The antigen is undetermined. Germline V CDR1 and CDR2: SGHTA, FQGNSA. This CDR3 comprises 13 residues. V lost 1 base, J lost 4 bases, and 6 bases lay in between. This specimen comes from a study of T cell responses to AZD1222 COVID-19 vaccine. Whole-study findings and limits: Spike as a whole was targeted by vaccine-associated CD4 TCRs, dominant at 160-218 and 743-854. Two AZD1222 doses significantly raised spike-specific TCR breadth and depth over controls. White British ancestry dominated among donors, who included more females, and clonal diversity was possibly underestimated.

The method was immunoSEQ multiplex PCR; TCRdb's version includes in-frame clones alone and lacks a portion of them. The sample includes 25,000 to 35,000 clones, about 93% of them seen just once. This specimen was peripheral blood, taken on day 0 of AZD1222 vaccination. This receptor was taken from an adult in good health. The rearrangement joins TRBV7-2 to TRBJ2-3; D gene uncertain. The CDR3 here is CASSLGSSDTQYF. The CDR3 bases are TGTGCCAGCAGCTTAGGTTCCTCAGATACGCAGTATTTT.